The 19 T cell receptor beta chains below come from one sample, sequenced in a study of human T cells and chemical hapten exposure (dated by TCRdb to 2020 to 2023). The receptor library was made with RACE. Sequencing was performed on a NextSeq 500. The public reads were reprocessed in TCRdb via fastp at Q25 and MiXCR, keeping in-frame beta chains. Rows matching on CDR3 protein sequence are summarized as one entry with the most common DNA and genes. In this sample the table shows approximately 100,000 distinct CDR3 sequences, about 10% of which occur a single time. The ten largest account for roughly 3.2% of the sample. What this sample's time point label stands for: patch test 1, 2 weeks after DPC sensitization. Taken with the paper, the label for treatment or condition translates to: therapeutic diphenylcyclopropenone sensitization with weekly scalp DPC. This sample comprised whole blood, obtained in connection with sensitization to the hapten diphenylcyclopropenone (DPC). These receptors were obtained from a woman in her forties with alopecia areata. Some clones in this sample may be carry-over from other donors' samples.

This clonotype has only a few counts. This chain connects TRBV28 to TRBJ2-7, with D maybe TRBD1 (5 bases). Trimming took off 6 bases at V and 8 bases at J, with 14 bases between the two ends. Germline loops: CDR1 MDHEN, CDR2 SYDVKM. This CDR3 contains 12 residues. CDR3 nucleotides: TGTGCCAGCAGCCCCCCAAGGGGCCAGCAGTACTTC. Its protein product is CASSPPRGQQYF.

This clonotype appeared a few times. This chain joins TRBV12-3 or TRBV12-4 and TRBJ2-3; D is perhaps TRBD1 (6 bases). This CDR3 has 17 residues. The V end lost 5 bases, the J end lost 6 bases, and 24 bases lay between the germline ends. For the CDR3, the DNA is TGTGCCAGCAGTCCCGGGACACACTTCGCGAGAGGGGATACGCAGTATTTT. It translates to CASSPGTHFARGDTQYF.

This clonotype was recorded many times. This sequence joins TRBV4-1 and TRBJ1-4; 7 bases are a match to TRBD1. The V and J ends lost 0 bases and 8 bases, in that order; junction bases with no gene match: 9. Germline V gene lookup returns CDR1 MGHRA and CDR2 YSYEKL. The length of the CDR3 is 16 residues. This CDR3 is CASSQENTGVGEKLFF. CDR3 in DNA: TGCGCCAGCAGCCAAGAAAATACAGGGGTAGGGGAAAAACTGTTTTTT.

This clonotype has ten or more counts. The rearrangement uses TRBV10-3 and TRBJ2-1; D possibly corresponds to TRBD2 (6 bases). The CDR3 has 15 amino acids. In germline, CDR1 is ENHRY, CDR2 SYGVKD. V shed 6 bases and J shed 6 bases, with 18 bases lying between them. The CDR3 reads CAIRGGPAVSNEQFF. The CDR3 DNA is TGTGCCATCAGAGGAGGGCCGGCCGTAAGCAATGAGCAGTTCTTC.

Only a few counts were recorded for this clonotype. The chain uses TRBV7-9 and TRBJ2-1, with 11 positions matching TRBD2. V dropped 2 bases and J dropped 7; count of bases not matched to a gene: 7. From germline, CDR1 is SEHNR and CDR2 FQNEAQ (reference sequence). The CDR3 has 16 amino acids. CDR3 in DNA: TGTGCCAGCAGCTTACTGGTTAGCGGGGGGGCAAATGAGCAGTTCTTC. This codes for CASSLLVSGGANEQFF.

The sample holds a few counts of this clonotype. This sequence joins TRBV4-3 and TRBJ2-7; TRBD1 might be the D (5 bases). Trimming stripped 0 bases from V and 7 bases from J, with 10 bases between. The CDR3 contains 13 residues. The germline CDR1 and CDR2 sequences are LGHNA and YSLEER. DNA of the CDR3: TGCGCCAGCAGCCAAGAGTCAGGGAATGAGCAGTACTTC. It encodes CASSQESGNEQYF.

In its sample, this clonotype was seen a few times. The chain has TRBV9 and TRBJ2-1; TRBD2 agrees at 9 bases. From germline, CDR1 is SGDLS and CDR2 YYNGEE. This CDR3 has 18 residues. V lost 1 base and J lost 3; bases outside the gene matches: 11. The CDR3 reads CASSVRGSGGIVYNEQFF. CDR3 sequence (DNA): TGTGCCAGCAGCGTACGGGGTAGCGGGGGTATCGTCTACAATGAGCAGTTCTTC. Complete variable domain (other parts from reference TRBV9 and TRBJ2-1): DSGVTQTPKHLITATGQRVTLRCSPRSGDLSVYWYQQSLDQGLQFLIQYYNGEERAKGNILERFSAQQFPDLHSELNLSSLELGDSALYFCASSVRGSGGIVYNEQFFGPGTRLTVL.

This clonotype showed up many times. The rearrangement links TRBV25-1 to TRBJ2-5; D assignment may be TRBD1 or TRBD2 (5 bases each). The CDR3 has 14 residues. Germline CDR1 and CDR2: MGHDK and SYGVNS. V shed 8 bases and J shed 2 bases, with 15 bases lying between them. The CDR3 region has the DNA TGTGCCAGCGGACACCTAGGAGGTCAAGAGACCCAGTACTTC. It is translated as CASGHLGGQETQYF. Together with reference TRBV25-1 and TRBJ2-5, the CDR3 gives the full variable domain: EADIYQTPRYLVIGTGKKITLECSQTMGHDKMYWYQQDPGMELHLIHYSYGVNSTEKGDLSSESTVSRIRTEHFPLTLESARPSHTSQYLCASGHLGGQETQYFGPGTRLLVL.

Ten or more counts support this clonotype. The genes are TRBV29-1 and TRBJ2-3; 7 bases align to TRBD1. Germline lookup yields CDR1 SQVTM and CDR2 ANQGSEA. There are 17 residues in the CDR3. The J segment lost 0 bases and the V segment lost 6 bases, leaving 15 bases of the junction unmatched. CDR3 region: CSVDRVRDSLSTDTQYF. The DNA of the CDR3 is TGCAGCGTCGATCGAGTCCGGGACAGTCTTAGCACAGATACGCAGTATTTT.

The genes are TRBV10-3 and TRBJ1-2, with 9 bases fitting TRBD1. Trimming at V came to 3 bases and at J to 2 bases, leaving 7 bases not matched to a gene. The length of the CDR3 is 16 residues. Germline V lookup: CDR1 ENHRY, CDR2 SYGVKD. The CDR3 nucleotides are TGTGCCATCAGTGAAGCCGGGACAGGGACGAACTATGGCTACACCTTC. Protein sequence: CAISEAGTGTNYGYTF.

This clonotype was seen a few times. V and J are TRBV6-9 and TRBJ2-1; D is uncertain. Germline CDR1 reads MNHGY; CDR2 reads SVAAGI. This CDR3 comprises 18 residues. With 2 bases removed from V and 0 bases from J, the gap between germline ends came to 17 bases. CDR3 sequence: CASSYAASGWVSYNEQFF. CDR3 in DNA: TGTGCCAGCAGTTATGCGGCCAGTGGATGGGTCTCCTACAATGAGCAGTTCTTC.

V is TRBV4-1 and J is TRBJ2-7; 12 bases map to TRBD1. V was pared by 3 bases and J by 3 bases, with 6 bases of the junction left unmatched. The CDR3 length is 16 residues. CDR1 and CDR2 from the germline V gene are MGHRA and YSYEKL. CDR3 sequence reads: CASSQGGTGGLYEQYF. The CDR3 DNA reads TGCGCCAGCAGCCAGGGGGGGACAGGGGGCCTCTACGAGCAGTACTTC.

This clonotype was counted ten times or more. The gene calls are TRBV7-2 and TRBJ2-7; no definite D call. The CDR3 length is 14 residues. Germline V CDR1 and CDR2: SGHTA, FQGNSA. With 3 bases removed from V and 7 bases from J, the gap between germline ends came to 16 bases. Here the CDR3 reads CASSFTGLAGEQYF. CDR3 nucleotides: TGTGCCAGCAGCTTCACCGGCCTGGCTGGGGAGCAGTACTTC.

The sample holds a few counts of this clonotype. This chain connects TRBV30 to TRBJ2-7; a weak D match, TRBD2 (5 bases). The CDR3 length is 12 residues. V lost 4 bases and J 2 bases, leaving 9 bases between the germline ends. Germline loops: CDR1 GTSNPN, CDR2 SVGIG (reference sequence). The CDR3 reads CAWMGSPYEQYF. In DNA form, the CDR3 reads TGTGCCTGGATGGGGAGTCCCTACGAGCAGTACTTC. Supplemented by reference TRBV30 and TRBJ2-7, the full variable domain reads SQTIHQWPATLVQPVGSPLSLECTVEGTSNPNLYWYRQAAGRGLQLLFYSVGIGQISSEVPQNLSASRPQDRQFILSSKKLLLSDSGFYLCAWMGSPYEQYFGPGTRLTVT.

The rearrangement uses TRBV6-2 or TRBV6-3 and TRBJ1-1, with a tentative D call TRBD1 (5 bases). Between the trimmed V and J ends, which lost 6 bases and 1 base, there was a span of 15 bases. CDR3 length equals 15 residues. Per germline, CDR1 MNHEY and CDR2 SVGEGT. CDR3 loop: CASRTRKGANTEAFF. The CDR3 DNA is TGTGCCAGCAGGACCCGAAAAGGGGCGAACACTGAAGCTTTCTTT.

This clonotype has just a few counts. This chain connects TRBV7-2 to TRBJ2-3; 11 bases map to TRBD2. CDR1 and CDR2 from the germline V gene are SGHTA and FQGNSA. V trimming: 5 bases; J trimming: 6 bases; junction bases outside the gene matches: 10. This CDR3 is 16 amino acids long. The CDR3 nucleotides are TGTGCCAGCAGCCGCGCTCCTAGCGGGAGGTCGGATACGCAGTATTTT. This translates into CASSRAPSGRSDTQYF.

The rearrangement links TRBV20-1 to TRBJ1-3; D uncertain. Germline V gene data show CDR1 as DFQATT and CDR2 as SNEGSKA (reference sequence). V lost 3 bases and J lost 0, with 12 bases in between. This CDR3 comprises 15 residues. CDR3 in amino acids: CSASPGRSSGNTIYF. CDR3 nucleotides: TGCAGTGCTAGCCCCGGACGCAGCTCTGGAAACACCATATATTTT.

The chain employs TRBV7-9 and TRBJ1-3, with unresolved D. The CDR3 is 14 residues long. The V end was cut by 0 bases, the J end by 0 bases, with 3 bases between. The germline gives CDR1 SEHNR, CDR2 FQNEAQ (reference sequence). CDR3 nucleotides: TGTGCCAGCAGCTTAGCCGGCTCTGGAAACACCATATATTTT. This encodes CASSLAGSGNTIYF.

In its sample, this clonotype was seen many times. CDR3 in DNA: TGCAGTGCGTCCCCTGGGGGAGGGGGCGGCTACACCTTC. Translation: CSASPGGGGGYTF. V usage is TRBV20-1 and J usage is TRBJ1-2; TRBD1 matches 7 bases. CDR3 length equals 13 residues. Trimming removed 6 bases from V and 8 bases from J; junction bases left unmatched: 12. Germline loops: CDR1 DFQATT, CDR2 SNEGSKA (reference sequence).